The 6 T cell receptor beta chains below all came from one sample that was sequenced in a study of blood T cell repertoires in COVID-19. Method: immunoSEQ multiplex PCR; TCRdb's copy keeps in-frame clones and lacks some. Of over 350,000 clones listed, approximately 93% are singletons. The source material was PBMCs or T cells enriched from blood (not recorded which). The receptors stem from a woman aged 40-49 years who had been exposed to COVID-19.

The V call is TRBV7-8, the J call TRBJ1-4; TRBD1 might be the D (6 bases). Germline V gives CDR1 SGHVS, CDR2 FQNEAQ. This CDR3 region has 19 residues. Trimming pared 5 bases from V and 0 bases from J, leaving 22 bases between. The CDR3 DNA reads TGTGCCAGCAGCCTCCCCTCCGGAGGACAGACTTCAACTAATGAAAAACTGTTTTTT. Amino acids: CASSLPSGGQTSTNEKLFF.

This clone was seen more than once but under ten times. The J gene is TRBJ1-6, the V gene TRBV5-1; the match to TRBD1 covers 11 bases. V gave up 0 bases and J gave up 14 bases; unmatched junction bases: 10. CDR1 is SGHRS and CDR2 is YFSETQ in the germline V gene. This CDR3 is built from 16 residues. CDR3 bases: TGCGCCAGCAGCTTGGCCCAGGGACAGGGGGTTGGAACCCTCCACTTT. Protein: CASSLAQGQGVGTLHF. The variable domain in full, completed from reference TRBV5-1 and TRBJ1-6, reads KAGVTQTPRYLIKTRGQQVTLSCSPISGHRSVSWYQQTPGQGLQFLFEYFSETQRNKGNFPGRFSGRQFSNSRSEMNVSTLELGDSALYLCASSLAQGQGVGTLHFGNGTRLTVT.

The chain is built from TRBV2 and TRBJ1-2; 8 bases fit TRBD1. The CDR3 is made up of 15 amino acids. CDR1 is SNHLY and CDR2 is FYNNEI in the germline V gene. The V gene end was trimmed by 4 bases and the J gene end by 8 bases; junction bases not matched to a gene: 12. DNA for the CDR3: TGTGCCAGCAGTGTCCTAACAGGGGGAAGCTGGGGCTACACCTTC. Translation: CASSVLTGGSWGYTF.

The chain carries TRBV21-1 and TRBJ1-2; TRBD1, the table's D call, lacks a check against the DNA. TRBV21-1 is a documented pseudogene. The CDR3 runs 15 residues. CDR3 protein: CASSKAVTGNYGYTF. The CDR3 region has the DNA TGTGCCAGCAGCAAAGCAGTGACAGGGAACTATGGCTACACCTTC.

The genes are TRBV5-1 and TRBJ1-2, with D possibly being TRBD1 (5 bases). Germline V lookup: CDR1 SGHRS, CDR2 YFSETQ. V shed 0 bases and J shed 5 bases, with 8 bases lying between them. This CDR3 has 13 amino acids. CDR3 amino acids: CASSLGDRYGYTF. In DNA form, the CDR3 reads TGCGCCAGCAGCTTGGGAGACAGATATGGCTACACCTTC.

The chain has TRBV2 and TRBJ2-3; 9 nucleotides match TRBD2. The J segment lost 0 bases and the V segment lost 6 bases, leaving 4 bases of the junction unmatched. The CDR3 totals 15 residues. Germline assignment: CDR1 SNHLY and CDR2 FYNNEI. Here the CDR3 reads CASRASGASTDTQYF. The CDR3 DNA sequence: TGTGCCAGCAGGGCTAGCGGGGCTAGCACAGATACGCAGTATTTT.